Each of the 10 T cell receptor beta chains below was sequenced from the same sample in a study of T-cell reconstitution after alpha-beta-depleted transplantation in children. Unique molecular identifiers tagged the TCRbeta library. TCRdb reprocessed the PCR reads via MiXCR and lists one record per CDR3 protein. In the table there are about 830,000 distinct CDR3 sequences, roughly 15% of which are singletons. Sample: PBMCs, mostly from graft donor cells, taken 360 days after TCRalphabeta/CD19-depleted stem cell transplant. Source of these receptors: a male patient under 18 who had a stem cell transplant for acute lymphoblastic leukemia, so the T cells may come from the graft donor.

The rearrangement joins TRBV21-1 to TRBJ2-7; the table names TRBD1, a call not compared with the DNA. TRBV21-1 is noted as a pseudogene. The CDR3 consists of 15 residues. This CDR3 is CASSTWTGEPNEQYF. The CDR3 nucleotides read TGTGCCAGCAGCACATGGACAGGGGAGCCCAACGAGCAGTACTTC.

This clonotype was recorded a few times. The gene calls are TRBV25-1 and TRBJ2-5, with 8 bases aligning to TRBD1. CDR3 length equals 14 residues. The V segment lost 5 bases and the J segment 3 bases; nucleotides outside the gene matches: 5. Germline V CDR1 and CDR2: MGHDK, SYGVNS. The CDR3 region has the DNA TGTGCCAGCAGTTTTACAGGGGGGAAAGAGACCCAGTACTTC. The encoded protein is CASSFTGGKETQYF.

The genes are TRBV7-8 and TRBJ2-1; TRBD2 agrees at 8 bases. This CDR3 spans 17 amino acids. J gave up 0 bases and V 3 bases, and 7 bases lay outside the gene matches. The germline CDR1 and CDR2 sequences are SGHVS and FQNEAQ. CDR3: CASSFLPGTSSYNEQFF. In nucleotides, the CDR3 is TGTGCCAGCAGCTTTCTCCCCGGGACTAGCTCCTACAATGAGCAGTTCTTC.

The sample holds many counts of this clonotype. The gene calls are TRBV6-1 and TRBJ2-1; TRBD2 aligns across 10 bases. After removal of 6 bases from V and 7 bases from J, the junction contained 15 bases not matched to a gene. The CDR3 loop spans 17 amino acids. Germline V gene lookup returns CDR1 MNHNS and CDR2 SASEGT. The CDR3 reads CASSSPSSGRRWNEQFF. The CDR3 nucleotides read TGTGCCAGCAGCTCCCCATCTAGCGGGAGAAGGTGGAATGAGCAGTTCTTC.

This clonotype occurred a few times. The chain uses TRBV20-1 and TRBJ2-1; maybe TRBD2 (6 bases). V was cut by 5 bases and J by 0 bases, with 17 bases left in between. Germline V gene lookup returns CDR1 DFQATT and CDR2 SNEGSKA (reference sequence). CDR3 size: 16 residues. The CDR3 spells CSAAVRDSISYNEQFF. In nucleotides, the CDR3 is TGCAGTGCTGCCGTCCGGGACTCGATCTCCTACAATGAGCAGTTCTTC.

This clonotype was seen only a few times. This chain links TRBV20-1 with TRBJ2-3; 9 bases align to TRBD1. CDR1 and CDR2 from the germline V gene are DFQATT and SNEGSKA (reference sequence). This CDR3 comprises 18 residues. V dropped 1 base and J dropped 0; count of bases not matched to a gene: 11. CDR3 sequence (DNA): TGCAGTGCTAGAGCCTCAAATCTACAGGGGGCTAGCACAGATACGCAGTATTTT. Translated: CSARASNLQGASTDTQYF.

The chain employs TRBV27 and TRBJ2-7, with TRBD1 identical over 7 bases. CDR3 length equals 15 residues. Germline lookup yields CDR1 MNHEY and CDR2 SMNVEV (reference sequence). The J segment lost 3 bases and the V segment lost 6 bases, leaving 11 bases of the junction unmatched. CDR3 sequence: CASSRPPGQLYEQYF. The CDR3 DNA reads as TGTGCCAGCAGCCGACCACCGGGACAGCTCTACGAGCAGTACTTC.

The chain is built from TRBV10-3 and TRBJ2-1, with a weak D call TRBD2 (6 bases). The V and J ends lost 7 bases and 6 bases respectively, with 13 bases between them. This CDR3 is 13 amino acids long. Germline CDR1 ENHRY, CDR2 SYGVKD. The CDR3 DNA is TGTGCCATCAATTTTGGGGGGTCCAATGAGCAGTTCTTC. It translates to CAINFGGSNEQFF.

In this sample, this clonotype turned up a few times. This chain uses TRBV6-2 or TRBV6-3 with TRBJ2-2; TRBD2 matches at 14 bases. V lost 6 bases, J lost 1 base, and 16 bases stayed unmatched. Per germline, CDR1 MNHEY and CDR2 SVGEGT. CDR3 size: 21 residues. CDR3 coding DNA: TGTGCCAGCAGCCCAGGACTAGCGGGAGGATTACATTTATGGAACACCGGGGAGCTGTTTTTT. It codes for CASSPGLAGGLHLWNTGELFF.

This clonotype was seen repeatedly, ten times or more. J is TRBJ1-1 and V is TRBV27; the match to TRBD1 covers 9 bases. The CDR3 consists of 14 residues. Germline V gene data show CDR1 as MNHEY and CDR2 as SMNVEV (reference sequence). The V segment lost 5 bases and the J segment 0 bases; nucleotides outside the gene matches: 1. This CDR3 is CASSGQGMNTEAFF. The CDR3 DNA reads as TGTGCCAGCAGTGGACAGGGGATGAACACTGAAGCTTTCTTT.